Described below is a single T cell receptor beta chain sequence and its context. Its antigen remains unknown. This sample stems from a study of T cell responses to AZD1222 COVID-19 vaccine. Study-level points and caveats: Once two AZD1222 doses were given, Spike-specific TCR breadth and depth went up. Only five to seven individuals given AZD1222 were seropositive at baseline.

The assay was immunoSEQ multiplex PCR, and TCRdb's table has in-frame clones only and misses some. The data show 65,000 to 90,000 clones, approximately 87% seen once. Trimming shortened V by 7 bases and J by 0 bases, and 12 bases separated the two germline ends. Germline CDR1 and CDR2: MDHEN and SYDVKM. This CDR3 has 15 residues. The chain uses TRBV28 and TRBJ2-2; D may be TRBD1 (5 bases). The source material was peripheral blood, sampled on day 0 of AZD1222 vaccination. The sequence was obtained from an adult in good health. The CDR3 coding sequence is TGTGCCAGCATAAAGGGGCGATCGAACACCGGGGAGCTGTTTTTT. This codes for CASIKGRSNTGELFF. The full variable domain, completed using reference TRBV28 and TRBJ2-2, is DVKVTQSSRYLVKRTGEKVFLECVQDMDHENMFWYRQDPGLGLRLIYFSYDVKMKEKGDIPEGYSVSREKKERFSLILESASTNQTSMYLCASIKGRSNTGELFFGEGSRLTVL.